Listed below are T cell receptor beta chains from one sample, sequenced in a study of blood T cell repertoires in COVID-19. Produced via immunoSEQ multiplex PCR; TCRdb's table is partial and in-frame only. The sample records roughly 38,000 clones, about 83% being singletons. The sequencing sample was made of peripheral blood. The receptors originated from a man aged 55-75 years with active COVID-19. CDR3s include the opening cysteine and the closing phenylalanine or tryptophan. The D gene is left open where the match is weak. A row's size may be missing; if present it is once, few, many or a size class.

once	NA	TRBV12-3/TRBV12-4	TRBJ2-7	TGTGCCAGCACCCTGGGCAAAGAGCAGTACTTC	CASTLGKEQYF
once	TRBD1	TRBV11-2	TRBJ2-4	TGTGCCAGCAGCTTAGTACAGGGGGCAAACATTCAGTACTTC	CASSLVQGANIQYF
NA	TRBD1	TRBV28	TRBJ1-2	TGTGCCAGCAGCCTGACAGGGAACTATGGCTACACCTTC	CASSLTGNYGYTF
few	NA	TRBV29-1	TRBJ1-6	TGCAGCGTTGAACCTGCCCCCGGGGTTAAAAACCACTTT	CSVEPAPGVKNHF
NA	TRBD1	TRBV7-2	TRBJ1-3	TGTGCCAGCAGCTTAGAGGGGGCATATGGAAACACCATATATTTT	CASSLEGAYGNTIYF
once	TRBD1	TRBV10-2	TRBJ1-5	TGCGCCAGCAGTGAGCCCGGAGGGACAGCTCAGCCCCAGCATTTT	CASSEPGGTAQPQHF
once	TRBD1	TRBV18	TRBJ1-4	TGTGCCAGCTCACCGGGACAGCAGAATGAAAAACTGTTTTTT	CASSPGQQNEKLFF
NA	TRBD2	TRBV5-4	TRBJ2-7	TGTGCCAGCAGCCTCCGGGACTATTACGAGCAGTACTTC	CASSLRDYYEQYF
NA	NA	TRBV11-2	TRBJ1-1	TGTGCCAGCAGCCACCACCGGGACAAGAACACTGAAGCTTTCTTT	CASSHHRDKNTEAFF
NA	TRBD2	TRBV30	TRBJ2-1	TGTGCCTGGAGCACTAGCGGGGGCCGGGAGCAGTTCTTC	CAWSTSGGREQFF
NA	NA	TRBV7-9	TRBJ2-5	TGTGCCAGCAGCTACTCGGAGACCCAGTACTTC	CASSYSETQYF
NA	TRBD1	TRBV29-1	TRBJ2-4	TGCAGCGTCGCACCGGGACAGTGGACCAAAAACATTCAGTACTTC	CSVAPGQWTKNIQYF
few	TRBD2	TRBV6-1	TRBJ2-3	TGTGCCAGCAGTGCGCCTTACGGCGGGAGGGCCGCAGATACGCAGTATTTT	CASSAPYGGRAADTQYF
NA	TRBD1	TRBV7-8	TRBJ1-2	TGTGCCAGCAGCTTAGTTGGAAATCCGGGACAGGGACGGGGCTACACCTTC	CASSLVGNPGQGRGYTF
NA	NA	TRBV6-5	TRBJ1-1	TGTGCCAGCAGTTACGGTCAGGGGAGAACTGAAGCTTTCTTT	CASSYGQGRTEAFF
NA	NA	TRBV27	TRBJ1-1	TGTGCCAGCAGCGGGGGGCTCGCGCAAGCTTTCTTT	CASSGGLAQAFF
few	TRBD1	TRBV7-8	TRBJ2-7	TGTGCCAGCAGCTTGTACACAGGGGGCGCTTCCTACGAGCAGTACTTC	CASSLYTGGASYEQYF
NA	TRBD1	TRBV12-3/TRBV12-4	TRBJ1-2	TGTGCCAGCAGTTTATCAGGGGGCGTTGGCTACACCTTC	CASSLSGGVGYTF
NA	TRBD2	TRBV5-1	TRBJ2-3	TGCGCCAGCAGCTTGGAACGGGGGGAAGATACGCAGTATTTT	CASSLERGEDTQYF
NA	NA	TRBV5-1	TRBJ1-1	TGCGCCAGCAGCTTGGTGGCGGACACTGAAGCTTTCTTT	CASSLVADTEAFF
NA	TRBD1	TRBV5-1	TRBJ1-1	TGCGCCAGCAGCATCCAGGGGGCGGAGAACACTGAAGCTTTCTTT	CASSIQGAENTEAFF
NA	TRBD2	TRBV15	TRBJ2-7	TGTGCCACCAGCCCCCCGGGGGAGGGCCCCTACGAGCAGTACTTC	CATSPPGEGPYEQYF
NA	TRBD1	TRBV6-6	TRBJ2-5	TGTGCCAGCAGTTACTCGACGGGACAGGGGGCTAAGACCCAGTACTTC	CASSYSTGQGAKTQYF
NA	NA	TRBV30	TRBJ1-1	TGTGCCTGGAGTGCTCTTACTCCGAACACTGAAGCTTTCTTT	CAWSALTPNTEAFF
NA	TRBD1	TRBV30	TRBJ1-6	TGTGCCTGGAGCCCCGACAGGGGGCCTTCACCCCTCCACTTT	CAWSPDRGPSPLHF
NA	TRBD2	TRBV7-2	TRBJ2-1	TGTGCCAGCAGTCAAAGGACTAGCGGGAGGGAGAGTGAGCAGTTCTTC	CASSQRTSGRESEQFF
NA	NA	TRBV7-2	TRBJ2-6	TGTGCCAGCAAACTAGGCGGGGCCAACGTCCTGACTTTC	CASKLGGANVLTF
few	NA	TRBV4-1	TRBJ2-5	TGCGCCAGCAGCCAGACTACGGGAGAGACCCAGTACTTC	CASSQTTGETQYF
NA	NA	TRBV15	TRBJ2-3	TGTGCCACCAGCAGAGATCTTAGAGATACGCAGTATTTT	CATSRDLRDTQYF
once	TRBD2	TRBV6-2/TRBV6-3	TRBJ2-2	TGTGCCAGCAGTTACTCGAGCGGGAGATTCACCGGGGAGCTGTTTTTT	CASSYSSGRFTGELFF
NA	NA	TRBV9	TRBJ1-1	TGTGCCAGCAGCGTAGATGCGGGTAGGAACACTGAAGCTTTCTTT	CASSVDAGRNTEAFF
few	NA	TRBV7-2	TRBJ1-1	TGTGCCAGCAGCTACACCCCGGGGGTGAGCACTGAAGCTTTCTTT	CASSYTPGVSTEAFF
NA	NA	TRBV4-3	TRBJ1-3	TGCGCCAGCAGCCAAGAGGTCAGGGTGATTGGAAACACCATATATTTT	CASSQEVRVIGNTIYF
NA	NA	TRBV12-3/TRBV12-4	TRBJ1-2	TGTGCCAGCACCTCGGGGGGGTCTGGCTACACCTTC	CASTSGGSGYTF
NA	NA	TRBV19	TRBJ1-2	TGTGCCAGTACCCCTGGGAGGAACTATGGCTACACCTTC	CASTPGRNYGYTF
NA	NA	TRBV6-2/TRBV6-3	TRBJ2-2	TGTGCCAGCAGTTACGGGCAGGGGTGGTCCGGGGAGCTGTTTTTT	CASSYGQGWSGELFF
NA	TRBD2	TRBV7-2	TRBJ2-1	TGTGCCAGCAGCTTAGATCCTAGCGGGGGTTTGAATGAGCAGTTCTTC	CASSLDPSGGLNEQFF
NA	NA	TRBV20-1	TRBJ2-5	TGCAGTGCTAGTAAGAGTTTATCGTTCCAAGAGACCCAGTACTTC	CSASKSLSFQETQYF
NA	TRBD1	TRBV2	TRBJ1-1	TGTGCCAGCAACCGGGACAGGAACACTGAAGCTTTCTTT	CASNRDRNTEAFF
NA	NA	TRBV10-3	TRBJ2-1	TGTGCCATCAGTGAGTCAACAGCCAGCTCCTACAATGAGCAGTTCTTC	CAISESTASSYNEQFF
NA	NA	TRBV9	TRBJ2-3	TGTGCCAGCAGCGTAGAGCAGGGGTTGCAGACAGATACGCAGTATTTT	CASSVEQGLQTDTQYF
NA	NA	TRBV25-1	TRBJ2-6	TGTGCCAGCAGTGAGGGCCTCTCTGGGGCCAACGTCCTGACTTTC	CASSEGLSGANVLTF
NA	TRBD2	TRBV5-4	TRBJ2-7	TGTGCCAGCAGCGGGCGGACTAGCGGGGGAACCGAGCAGTACTTC	CASSGRTSGGTEQYF
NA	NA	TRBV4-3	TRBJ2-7	TGCGCCAGCAGCCAAGACAGGGACTACGAGCAGTACTTC	CASSQDRDYEQYF
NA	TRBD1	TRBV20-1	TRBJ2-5	TGCAGTGCCCCCCTGGACAGGGGTCAGTACTTC	CSAPLDRGQYF
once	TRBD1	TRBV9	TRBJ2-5	TGTGCCAGCAGCCCGAGGGGGCGGACTGAAGAGACCCAGTACTTC	CASSPRGRTEETQYF
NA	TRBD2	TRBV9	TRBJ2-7	TGTGCCAGCAGCGTCGCCCCTTCGGGAGGGCCCTACGAGCAGTACTTC	CASSVAPSGGPYEQYF
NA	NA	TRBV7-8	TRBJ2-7	TGTGCCAGCAGCTCAGGCCTCATCATATACGAGCAGTACTTC	CASSSGLIIYEQYF
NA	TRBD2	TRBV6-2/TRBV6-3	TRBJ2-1	TGTGCCAGCAGTACAACCACTAGCGGGGTCTACAATGAGCAGTTCTTC	CASSTTTSGVYNEQFF
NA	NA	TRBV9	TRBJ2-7	TGTGCCAGCAGCCGCGGGACGGACTCCTACGAGCAGTACTTC	CASSRGTDSYEQYF